This paragraph covers one T cell receptor beta chain sequence. Per the authors' pipeline: Amplification of reference gene primers provided the estimated nucleated cell counts. Using immunoSEQ multiplex PCR, the repertoire was profiled, and TCRdb retains in-frame clones only, with some absent. V and J calls plus clone size are reproduced from that table; the DNA served to infer D and trimming. Counted here are tens of thousands of clones, about 85% occurring once; the ten biggest clones make up roughly 24%. These data are taken from a study of blood T cell repertoires in COVID-19. Germline-derived CDR1 and CDR2 are SGHTA and FQGNSA. The CDR3 spans 16 residues. Trimming at V came to 2 bases and at J to 5 bases, leaving 9 bases not matched to a gene.

The rearrangement uses TRBV7-2 and TRBJ2-5, with 9 bases aligning to TRBD2. The receptor was derived from a woman of 80 years or more with active or convalescent COVID-19. Sequenced: peripheral blood. The CDR3 DNA is TGTGCCAGCAGCTTAAATGCGCGGGGGGGCCGCGAGACCCAGTACTTC. The encoded protein is CASSLNARGGRETQYF. Supplemented by reference TRBV7-2 and TRBJ2-5, the full variable domain reads GAGVSQSPSNKVTEKGKDVELRCDPISGHTALYWYRQSLGQGLEFLIYFQGNSAPDKSGLPSDRFSAERTGGSVSTLTIQRTQQEDSAVYLCASSLNARGGRETQYFGPGTRLLVL.